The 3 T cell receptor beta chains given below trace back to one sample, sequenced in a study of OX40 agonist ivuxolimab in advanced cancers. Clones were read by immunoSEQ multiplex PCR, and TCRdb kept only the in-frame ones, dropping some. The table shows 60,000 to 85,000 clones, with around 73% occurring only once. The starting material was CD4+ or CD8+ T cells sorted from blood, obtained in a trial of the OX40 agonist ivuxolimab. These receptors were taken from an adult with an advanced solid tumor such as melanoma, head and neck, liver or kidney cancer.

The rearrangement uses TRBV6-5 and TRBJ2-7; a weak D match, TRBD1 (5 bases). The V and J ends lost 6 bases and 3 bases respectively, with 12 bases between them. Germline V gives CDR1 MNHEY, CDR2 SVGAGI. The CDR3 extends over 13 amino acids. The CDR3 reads CASRRDSFYEQYF. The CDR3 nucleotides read TGTGCCAGCAGACGCGACAGCTTCTACGAGCAGTACTTC.

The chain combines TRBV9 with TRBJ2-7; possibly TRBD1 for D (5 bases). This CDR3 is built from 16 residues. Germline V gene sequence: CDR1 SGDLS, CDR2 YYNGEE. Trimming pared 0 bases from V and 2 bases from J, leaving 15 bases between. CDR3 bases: TGTGCCAGCAGCGTAGGCCCGGACACACTCACCTACGAGCAGTACTTC. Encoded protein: CASSVGPDTLTYEQYF.

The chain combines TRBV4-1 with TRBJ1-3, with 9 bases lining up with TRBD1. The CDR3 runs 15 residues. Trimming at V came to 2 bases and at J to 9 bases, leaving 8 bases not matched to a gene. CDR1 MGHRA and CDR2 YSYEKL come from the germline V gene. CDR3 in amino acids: CASSQWGTGKSTIYF. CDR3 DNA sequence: TGCGCCAGCAGCCAATGGGGGACAGGGAAGAGCACCATATATTTT.